This T cell receptor (beta chain) is drawn from a study of a mutant IDH1 vaccine in newly diagnosed glioma. At the level of the study: Most had both radiotherapy and temozolomide beforehand; others had only one. Study results and caveats: Approximately 93% of patients showed vaccine-induced immune responses across multiple MHC alleles. Pseudoprogression seemed unlinked to shifts in top peripheral T cell clonotypes.

Time point defined: week 11, during vaccination. In the vaccine, a single dose held 300 ug of the mutant IDH1 20-mer peptide, along with topical imiquimod. Clones were sequenced by immunoSEQ multiplex PCR, and TCRdb holds only the in-frame ones, with some missing. Of around 26,000 clones listed, about 70% are singletons. In this sample, this clone turned up a few times. The antigen is unknown. The CDR3 has 13 residues. From germline, CDR1 is LGHNA and CDR2 YSLEER. Trimming removed 0 bases at V and 9 bases at J, with 11 bases between. Source: peripheral blood mononuclear cells (PBMCs), taken from a glioma patient whose treatment included an IDH1 peptide vaccine. The V gene is TRBV4-3, the J gene TRBJ1-1; D ambiguous. This clonotype originated in a man aged 18 to 29 with glioma. Some clones in this sample may be carry-over from other donors' samples. DNA for the CDR3: TGCGCCAGCAGCCAAGAGCCAGAAAGCCAAGCTTTCTTT. Translated: CASSQEPESQAFF.